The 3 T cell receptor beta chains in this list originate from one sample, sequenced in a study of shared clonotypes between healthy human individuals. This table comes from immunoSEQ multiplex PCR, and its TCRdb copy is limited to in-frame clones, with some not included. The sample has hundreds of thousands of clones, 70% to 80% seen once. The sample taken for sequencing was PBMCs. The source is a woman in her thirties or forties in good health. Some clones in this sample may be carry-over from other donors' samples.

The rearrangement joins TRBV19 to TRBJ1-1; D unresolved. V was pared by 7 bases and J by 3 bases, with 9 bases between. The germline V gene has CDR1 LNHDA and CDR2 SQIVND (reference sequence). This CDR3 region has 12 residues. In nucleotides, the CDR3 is TGTGCCAGTACCGATTTCTACACTGAAGCTTTCTTT. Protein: CASTDFYTEAFF. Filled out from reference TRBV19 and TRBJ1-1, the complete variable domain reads DGGITQSPKYLFRKEGQNVTLSCEQNLNHDAMYWYRQDPGQGLRLIYYSQIVNDFQKGDIAEGYSVSREKKESFPLTVTSAQKNPTAFYLCASTDFYTEAFFGQGTRLTVV.

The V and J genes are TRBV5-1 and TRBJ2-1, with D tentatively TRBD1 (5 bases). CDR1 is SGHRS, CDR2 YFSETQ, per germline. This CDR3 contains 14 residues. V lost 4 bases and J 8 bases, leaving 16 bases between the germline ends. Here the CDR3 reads CASSPQGRGDEQFF. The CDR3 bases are TGCGCCAGCAGCCCTCAAGGAAGGGGCGATGAGCAGTTCTTC.

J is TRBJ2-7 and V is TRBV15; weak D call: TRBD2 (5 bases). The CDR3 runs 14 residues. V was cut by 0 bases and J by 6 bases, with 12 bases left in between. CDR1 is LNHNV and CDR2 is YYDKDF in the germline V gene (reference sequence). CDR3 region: CATSRDRGRAEQYF. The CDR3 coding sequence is TGTGCCACCAGCAGAGATCGAGGGCGGGCCGAGCAGTACTTC.